This T cell receptor (beta chain) stems from a study of blood T cell repertoires in COVID-19. On the study more broadly: Samples representing acute and convalescent COVID-19 were sourced from the United States, Italy and Spain. Nucleic acid was either cDNA or gDNA, and it came from T cells, B-cell-depleted T cells, or PBMCs.

As handled by the study authors: Amplification with reference gene primers provided the estimates of nucleated cell counts. Sequenced by immunoSEQ multiplex PCR; TCRdb stores in-frame clones only, minus some. The V and J calls and clone size were taken over from that table, and D and trimming were inferred from the DNA. The sample comprises about 270,000 clones, nearly 90% of which are singletons, and approximately 1% rests with the top ten. Donors were grouped by their self-reported clinical history. The CDR3 runs to 15 residues. Unmatched junction bases numbered 1, after V lost 3 bases and J lost 1 base. The germline V gene encodes CDR1 SGHAT and CDR2 FQNNGV.

This chain connects TRBV11-2 to TRBJ2-3; 10 bases align to TRBD2. This TCR derives from a woman aged 25 to 39 who had recovered from COVID-19. The specimen was PBMCs or T cells enriched from blood (not recorded which). CDR3 sequence reads: CASSFLAGGTDTQYF. CDR3 bases: TGTGCCAGCAGCTTCCTAGCGGGGGGCACAGATACGCAGTATTTT.